This T cell receptor (beta chain) was captured in a study of blood T cell repertoires in COVID-19. The V gene lost 10 bases and the J gene lost 4 bases, with 19 bases spanning the gap. The CDR3 contains 14 residues. Germline V gives CDR1 MDHEN, CDR2 SYDVKM. TCRdb's table, derived via immunoSEQ multiplex PCR, lists solely in-frame clones and lacks some. The sample holds about 87,000 clones, about 89% seen once. The chain combines TRBV28 with TRBJ1-1; possibly TRBD1 for D (5 bases). Sequenced input: peripheral blood. The receptor was derived from a human donor with acute or convalescent COVID-19. The donor label of this sample is uncertain. CDR3 in amino acids: CAIEATDRGTEAFF. The CDR3 DNA reads as TGTGCCATTGAAGCGACAGATAGGGGCACTGAAGCTTTCTTT.